In this sample, the clone carrying this T cell receptor (beta chain) turned up many times. These data belong to a study of spatial heterogeneity in lung cancer. The CDR3 is made up of 21 amino acids. Each TCR cDNA molecule bore a unique molecular identifier. Each CDR3 protein gets one entry after TCRdb re-called the 5' RACE reads with MiXCR. The sample carries about 82,000 distinct CDR3 sequences, roughly 13% recorded once. Time point in this sample: sample taken at primary tumor resection. Without sorting, whole RNA was sequenced from tumor, nontumor lung or frozen PBMC. Samples came from 72 TRACERx patients with untreated early-stage lung cancer.

The rearrangement links TRBV21-1 to TRBJ2-3; TRBD2 is the table's D call and was not checked against the DNA. TRBV21-1 represents a pseudogene. The specimen was PBMCs, collected at surgery. The TCR sequence derives from a male donor with early-stage non-small cell lung cancer. CDR3 in amino acids: CASSNDKTSGRSLVSPDTQYF. In nucleotides, the CDR3 is TGTGCCAGCAGCAATGATAAGACTAGCGGGAGGAGTCTAGTTAGCCCAGATACGCAGTATTTT.